This entry describes one T cell receptor (beta chain). This clone was recorded a few times. It lacks a known antigen. Per-base qualities were not stored, and no clone one base away is much larger. This record belongs to a study of cytomegalovirus exposure and HLA in healthy donors (dated by TCRdb to the late 2010s). Some background on the complete study: In an earlier analysis of roughly 500 of the donors, approximately 260 Gb of sequence data and 100 million or so unique TCR beta sequences from roughly 200 million T cells were reported. The study aimed to test whether cataloging public T cell receptors could reveal signatures of past pathogen exposure. Rather than drawing on any new phenotypic data, the later analysis identified candidate immune exposures from TCR beta sequences and the way those sequences occurred across donors. An earlier analysis of some 500 of the donors applied high-throughput TCR beta sequencing to assess whether each TCR beta V gene segment acted as functional or pseudogenic. Typing coverage varied by locus: roughly 620-640 donors for A, B, C, DRB1 and DQB1; roughly 510 for DQA1; 606 for DPA1; fewer than 480 for DPB1. Because of strong linkage in the cohort, a handful of DR-DQ haplotypes were treated as single units for association and clustering. Both class I and class II loci were covered by HLA typing, at four-digit resolution. Of the roughly 400 genotyped donors, roughly 80% fell in the genetic ancestry cluster associated with self-reported Caucasian donors. The T cell repertoires of several hundred subjects were profiled by immunosequencing and related to cytomegalovirus serostatus. An early release that covered 500 to 800 HLA-typed donors contained approximately 300 gigabases of sequencing data and some 87 million unique TCR sequences. A later genetic analysis used genome-wide SNP genotypes for about three fifths of the 666 donors, treating that subset as a discovery cohort. To predict cytomegalovirus infection status, the study brought together high-throughput TCR immunosequencing, statistical association of individual TCRs with disease status, and machine learning. Besides the first cohort of 666 subjects, a separate validation cohort made up of roughly 130 different subjects was used. Across some 400 genotyped donors of the cohort, an average of roughly 250,000 unique TCR beta nucleotide sequences per donor were sequenced, and roughly a sixth of those sequences were non-productive. Every discovery cohort repertoire had been produced on one sequencing platform. Alongside the repertoire data, information on donor age, sex, ethnicity and CMV serostatus was compiled. A later analysis re-examined previously published TCR beta repertoires from more than 650 donors and added high-resolution HLA genotyping to investigate patterns of TCR occurrence.

Results and caveats for the whole study, not just this receptor: Several of the top co-occurrence clusters appeared to be linked to parvovirus B19, influenza, CMV and Epstein-Barr virus, according to a later analysis. Most TCR sequences were observed very rarely across donors, whereas some public TCRs were present in many individuals. In vitro tests confirmed that three of the cytomegalovirus-associated TCR beta chains recognize cytomegalovirus antigens. A cluster of highly shared sequence variants was judged likely to represent a technical artifact of the sequencing pipeline. According to a later genetic analysis, donors in an Asian-associated ancestry cluster had fewer N-insertions in productive TCRs than the approximately 630-donor mean. CMV serostatus was the only immune exposure information available for the cohort. When HLA alleles, especially DR and DQ, strongly co-occurred, TCR associations were difficult to assign to individual alleles. According to a later analysis, TCR association rates differed among HLA loci, with DRB1 alleles showing the most associated TCRs and HLA-C alleles showing the fewest. A further reported finding was that TCR beta sequences accurately predicted the HLA-A and HLA-B alleles for most subjects in the first cohort. The study listed 164 TCR beta chains as associated with cytomegalovirus. The cohort was sequenced for TCR beta chains only, and without alpha or paired-chain data the features that could be detected were limited. An association between a missense DCLRE1C variant and V-gene and J-gene trimming of TCR beta chains was found in a later genetic analysis and replicated in an independent cohort. In a later analysis, most CMV-associated TCR beta chains were found to appear HLA-restricted, with HLA associations seemingly driven largely by CMV exposure. A later analysis associated 16,951 TCR beta sequences with specific HLA alleles at a false discovery rate of 0.05. Cytomegalovirus status was reported to be diagnosed by the classifier with high specificity and sensitivity in both the original and validation cohorts. The earlier analysis of around 600 of the donors excluded approximately 15 rarely observed V segments, including chromosome 9 orphons, because counts were too low. The presence/absence analyses assumed that sequencing depth was roughly uniform across donors, and that assumption may not be true. In a later analysis, HLA-associated TCR beta chains were found to be more clonally expanded and to have lower generation probabilities than equally common non-associated chains. The authors suggested that the approach could potentially be generalized to other disease states and immunological phenotypes. Some IMGT-functional V segments, including TRBV6-2 and TRBV6-3, could not be told apart with the 87-base-pair reads, so those segments were excluded. Broadly in line with IMGT annotations, most TCR beta V segments showed up in productive rearrangements about 87% or about 30% of the time in an earlier analysis of 450 to 750 of the donors. Because HLA typing was unavailable for some donors at each locus, only the typed subset was used in association tests. Correlated functional status among segregating V segments might reflect linkage disequilibrium, but an unknown experimental factor could not be ruled out.

Receptor amplification or capture employed the immunoSEQ multiplex PCR assay. For the multiplex PCR, a mixture combining 60 forward primers for TCR Vbeta segments and 13 reverse primers for TCR Jbeta segments was used. A multiplex PCR assay on genomic DNA amplified the CDR3 region of rearranged TCR beta genes. On the Illumina HiSeq System, the amplified TCR beta libraries were sequenced as 87-base-pair reads. On the authors' methods: Across the roughly 600 repertoires, a later analysis counted 78 million or so unique TCR beta chains, approximately 10 million of which were shared by at least two donors. Raw reads were error-corrected and collapsed into unique sequences with a nearest-neighbor algorithm that merged closely related sequences to remove PCR and sequencing errors. CDR3 sequences were aligned to IMGT reference sequences to assign V, D and J gene segments. For a sequence to be retained, a match of at least six nucleotides to both a V gene segment and a J gene segment was required. A rearrangement was called productive if the CDR3 had no stop codons and remained in frame with V and J, and every other rearrangement was called non-productive. Following IMGT convention, CDR3 was defined as the stretch from the second conserved V-encoded cysteine to the conserved J-encoded phenylalanine. The earlier analysis of roughly 590 of the donors excluded sequences that lacked an unambiguous match to a single V gene segment. In an earlier analysis of a few hundred of the donors, V segments were called functional above 56.7% productive rearrangements and were called segregating when the between-donor standard deviation exceeded 5%. To diagnose cytomegalovirus status from the catalog of TCR beta chain sequences, a statistical classification framework was built. A later analysis assigned V and J genes by comparing TCR nucleotide sequences with IMGT/GENE-DB human TR gene sequences. Using the TCRdist pipeline, a later analysis assigned CDR3 sequences along with most-parsimonious VDJ recombination scenarios. In a later analysis, every TCR beta chain was defined by the combination of its CDR3 amino acid sequence and its V-gene family, and reads without a unique V-gene family were dropped. In a later analysis, 550 to 650 highly shared, low-generation-probability nucleotide sequences were removed to address suspected cross-contamination and a sequencing artifact. For each public chain, a later analysis derived a clonal expansion index from normalized ranks of inferred template counts within each repertoire. Generation probabilities in a later analysis came from a VDJ recombination model fitted to out-of-frame rearrangements, and those results were checked against IGoR. In a later analysis, hypergeometric tests were used to score TCR-TCR, TCR-HLA and TCR-CMV co-occurrence, with a repertoire-size bias correction applied to TCR pairs. False discovery rates were estimated in a later analysis by permuting HLA or CMV assignments 20 times. A later analysis grouped co-occurring TCRs with DBSCAN, adding TCRdist sequence similarity when clustering within HLA-allele-positive subsets. Repertoires with fewer than 30,000 or more than 120,000 public chains were left out of co-occurrence clustering, as were about 5 repertoires with anomalous nucleotide sharing. Drawn from immuneACCESS, this table holds only the in-frame rearrangements with V and J called that TCRdb kept. Clones are partly lost; checked studies trace under half to an unresolved V gene and leave the rest unexplained. V and J calls and clone size come straight from that table; D and trimming were deduced from the DNA. The sample records over 150,000 clones, 65% to 75% of which are singletons. The ten largest clones add up to 4.5% to 5.5% of the sample.

The cysteine opens and the phenylalanine closes a CDR3 of 15 amino acids. Only the CDR3 part of the read is kept: 45 bases, read in frame from the first base. V is cut by 1 base and J by 0 bases, and the space between the germline ends is 8 bases. Reading the germline V gene gives CDR1 SGDLS and CDR2 YYNGEE. The cohort consisted of 600 to 750 healthy bone marrow donors. All cohort members were sampled while nominally healthy, although unrecorded immune exposures were likely present. The donor tested CMV seropositive, placing the donor among the 289 seropositive members of the cohort. Every donor gave a peripheral blood sample, and the peripheral blood mononuclear cells from that sample were used for TCR beta sequencing. The Qiagen DNeasy Blood Extraction Kit was used to extract genomic DNA from the blood cell samples.

This TCR was recovered from a young man in good health and CMV-seropositive. The sample consisted of PBMCs. The chain joins TRBV9 to TRBJ1-5, with the identity of the D gene unclear. The CDR3 sequence is CASSVRGDSNQPQHF. The nucleotide sequence reads as follows: TGTGCCAGCAGCGTACGCGGGGATAGCAATCAGCCCCAGCATTTT.